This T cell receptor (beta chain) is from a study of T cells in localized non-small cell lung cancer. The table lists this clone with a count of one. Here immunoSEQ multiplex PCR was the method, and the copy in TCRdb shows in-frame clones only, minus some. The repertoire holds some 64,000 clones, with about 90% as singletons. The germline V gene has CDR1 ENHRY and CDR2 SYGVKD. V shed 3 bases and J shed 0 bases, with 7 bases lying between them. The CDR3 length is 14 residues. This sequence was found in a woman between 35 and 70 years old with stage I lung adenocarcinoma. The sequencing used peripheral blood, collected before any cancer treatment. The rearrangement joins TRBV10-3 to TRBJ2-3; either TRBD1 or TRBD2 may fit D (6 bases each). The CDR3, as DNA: TGTGCCATCAGTGACGGGGGCAGCACAGATACGCAGTATTTT. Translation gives CAISDGGSTDTQYF.